This T cell receptor (beta chain) was identified during a study of blood T cell repertoires in COVID-19. Whole-study context: COVID-19 samples, acute and convalescent, were from the United States, Italy and Spain.

Germline assignment: CDR1 SQVTM and CDR2 ANQGSEA. This CDR3 has 13 amino acids. The junction had 0 bases not matched to a gene; V was cut back by 3 bases and J by 1 base. Clones were sequenced by immunoSEQ multiplex PCR, and TCRdb holds only the in-frame ones, with some missing. The data hold around 210,000 clones, with approximately 82% observed a single time. The chain links TRBV29-1 to TRBJ2-7; 10 bases line up with TRBD2. The origin of this receptor is a human donor in a cohort sampled during active COVID-19. Material: peripheral blood. CDR3 protein: CSVETSGSYEQYF. CDR3 bases: TGCAGCGTTGAGACTAGCGGGTCCTACGAGCAGTACTTC.